This T cell receptor beta chain was found in a study of breast tumors, draining lymph nodes, adjacent tissues. Study-level results: Luminal-like breast cancer showed significantly greater tumor-nontumor repertoire similarity than basal-like breast cancer did. Data fit most tumor T cells coming from lymph node, expanding in tumor. That most tumor T cells come from lymph nodes remained unproven.

This clonotype was observed a handful of times. The antigen remains undetermined. Samples came from axillary lymph nodes draining the breast cancer. MiXCR was run by TCRdb on the multiplex PCR reads, yielding one entry per CDR3 protein. Of over 100,000 distinct CDR3 sequences listed, around 24% are singletons. V gave up 5 bases and J gave up 3 bases; unmatched junction bases: 2. The V gene's germline CDR1 is MNHEY and CDR2 SMNVEV (reference sequence). The CDR3 contains 14 residues. The rearrangement uses TRBV27 and TRBJ2-2, with 8 positions matching TRBD1. Source material: axillary lymph node tissue. The sequence was collected from a female donor with breast cancer. Some clones in this sample may be carry-over from other donors' samples. The CDR3 coding sequence is TGTGCCAGCAGTCAGACAGGGGACACCGGGGAGCTGTTTTTT. It yields the protein CASSQTGDTGELFF.